This T cell receptor (beta chain) is drawn from a study of shared clonotypes between healthy human individuals. Terminally differentiated effector memory CD45RA+ cells were excluded from the naive CD8 cells, which were CD45RO-negative and positively selected for CCR7. Data came from immunoSEQ multiplex PCR; TCRdb stores just in-frame clones and leaves some out. The repertoire holds 1.5 million to 2.5 million clones, with about 95% as singletons. With regard to this clone: What it binds is unknown.

Findings and limits, study-wide: For naive CD4 cells, 4% to 5% of clonotypes were shared across a handful of donors.

The V gene lost 8 bases and the J gene lost 7 bases, with 9 bases spanning the gap. From germline, CDR1 is MGHDK and CDR2 SYGVNS. The CDR3 sequence is 11 residues long. The sequence came from a man aged 18 to 30 in good health. Sequenced sample: naive CD8+ T cells sorted from blood. This chain connects TRBV25-1 to TRBJ2-1; D is undetermined. The CDR3 is CASRTANEQFF. DNA for the CDR3: TGTGCCAGCCGAACAGCGAATGAGCAGTTCTTC.